A selection of T cell receptor beta chains follows, all from one sample in a study of Ad26.COV2.S vaccination and SARS-CoV-2 variants. Assay: immunoSEQ multiplex PCR; the TCRdb copy retains only in-frame clones and omits some. Here the sample spans around 300,000 clones, roughly 90% being singletons. The sequencing here drew on peripheral blood, taken in a trial of Ad26.COV2.S vaccine versus placebo. These receptors came from a person between 18 and 59 years old who received the Ad26.COV2.S COVID-19 vaccine or a placebo. CDR3s include the opening cysteine and the closing phenylalanine or tryptophan. D genes are given only for firm matches. The size field is filled for only some rows; it gives once, few, many or a size class.

size | J | length | V | D | CDR3 | DNA
- | TRBJ1-5 | 16 | TRBV7-8 | - | CASSSWTLDSNQPQHF | TGTGCCAGCAGCTCCTGGACACTCGATAGCAATCAGCCCCAGCATTTT
few | TRBJ2-1 | 14 | TRBV5-1 | - | CASSLGQQYNEQFF | TGCGCCAGCAGCTTGGGGCAGCAATACAATGAGCAGTTCTTC
- | TRBJ2-5 | 15 | TRBV4-1 | - | CASSQGGAGVETQYF | TGCGCCAGCAGCCAAGGGGGGGCGGGAGTAGAGACCCAGTACTTC
- | TRBJ2-2 | 13 | TRBV5-4 | - | CASSLGGSGELFF | TGTGCCAGCAGCTTGGGGGGATCCGGGGAGCTGTTTTTT
- | TRBJ1-3 | 15 | TRBV15 | - | CATSRVRGSGNTIYF | TGTGCCACCAGCAGAGTTAGGGGTTCTGGAAACACCATATATTTT
few | TRBJ1-1 | 14 | TRBV7-2 | - | CASSLASAGTEAFF | TGTGCCAGCAGCTTAGCCTCGGCGGGCACTGAAGCTTTCTTT
- | TRBJ2-1 | 13 | TRBV28 | - | CASSKRGYNEQFF | TGTGCCAGCAGCAAACGGGGATACAATGAGCAGTTCTTC
- | TRBJ1-2 | 15 | TRBV4-2 | - | CASSQDNRGDYGYTF | TGTGCCAGCAGCCAAGATAATAGAGGGGACTATGGCTACACCTTC
- | TRBJ2-7 | 14 | TRBV25-1 | - | CASSGRLNLHEQYF | TGTGCCAGCAGCGGAAGACTGAACCTTCACGAGCAGTACTTC
- | TRBJ2-3 | 14 | TRBV19 | TRBD2 | CASSIGTGRDTQYF | TGTGCCAGTAGTATAGGAACGGGGAGGGACACGCAGTATTTT
- | TRBJ2-7 | 14 | TRBV7-2 | - | CASSFNPGDYEQYF | TGTGCCAGCAGCTTCAACCCGGGCGACTACGAGCAGTACTTC
few | TRBJ2-2 | 18 | TRBV25-1 | - | CASSEYVVLDQSTGELFF | TGTGCCAGCAGTGAATATGTTGTTCTCGACCAGTCAACCGGGGAGCTGTTTTTT
- | TRBJ2-5 | 16 | TRBV27 | TRBD1 | CASSNNRGLPQETQYF | TGTGCCAGCAGTAACAACAGGGGTCTGCCCCAAGAGACCCAGTACTTC
- | TRBJ2-3 | 18 | TRBV28 | - | CASDLGALRREGTDTQYF | TGTGCCAGCGATTTAGGGGCCCTCCGACGTGAGGGGACAGATACGCAGTATTTT
- | TRBJ1-5 | 17 | TRBV23-1 | - | CASSLNLRGPTGQPQHF | TGCGCCAGCAGTCTTAACCTCCGGGGCCCCACGGGTCAGCCCCAGCATTTT
- | TRBJ2-7 | 14 | TRBV6-5 | TRBD1 | CASSQGQSSYEQYF | TGTGCCAGCAGTCAGGGACAGAGCTCCTACGAGCAGTACTTC
once | TRBJ1-1 | 14 | TRBV2 | TRBD1 | CASSPRQGNTEAFF | TGTGCCAGCAGTCCCCGACAGGGGAACACTGAAGCTTTCTTT
- | TRBJ2-1 | 14 | TRBV4-1 | - | CASSQRGFYNEQFF | TGCGCCAGCAGCCAACGGGGATTTTACAATGAGCAGTTCTTC
- | TRBJ1-3 | 15 | TRBV6-6 | TRBD1 | CASSYSDRVGNTIYF | TGTGCCAGCAGTTACTCGGACAGGGTTGGAAACACCATATATTTT
once | TRBJ2-2 | 15 | TRBV6-2/TRBV6-3 | - | CASSSWRGDTGELFF | TGTGCCAGCAGTTCCTGGAGAGGGGACACCGGGGAGCTGTTTTTT
- | TRBJ1-1 | 13 | TRBV13 | - | CASSFTGKTEAFF | TGTGCCAGCAGCTTTACAGGGAAGACTGAAGCTTTCTTT
- | TRBJ2-2 | 16 | TRBV11-2 | - | CASSFGAGVNTGELFF | TGTGCCAGCAGCTTTGGTGCAGGAGTAAACACCGGGGAGCTGTTTTTT
- | TRBJ1-5 | 13 | TRBV7-2 | - | CASSEMPLSPQHF | TGTGCCAGCAGCGAAATGCCCCTCAGCCCCCAGCATTTT
- | TRBJ1-4 | 14 | TRBV9 | TRBD1 | CASNSRGTNEKLFF | TGTGCCAGCAACTCCAGGGGGACTAATGAAAAACTGTTTTTT
- | TRBJ1-6 | 15 | TRBV7-2 | - | CASSLGLSYNSPLHF | TGTGCCAGCAGCTTAGGACTCTCCTATAATTCACCCCTCCACTTT
- | TRBJ2-7 | 13 | TRBV7-2 | TRBD1 | CASSYSDRFEQYF | TGTGCCAGCAGCTACTCGGACAGGTTCGAGCAGTACTTC
- | TRBJ2-5 | 14 | TRBV5-1 | TRBD1 | CASSRDSNQETQYF | TGCGCCAGCAGCCGGGACAGCAATCAAGAGACCCAGTACTTC
- | TRBJ2-7 | 13 | TRBV30 | - | CAWSSVGVYEQYF | TGTGCCTGGAGTAGTGTGGGGGTCTACGAGCAGTACTTC
- | TRBJ1-1 | 14 | TRBV28 | TRBD1 | CASSLTGENTEAFF | TGTGCCAGCAGTTTGACAGGGGAGAACACTGAAGCTTTCTTT
- | TRBJ1-5 | 16 | TRBV19 | TRBD1 | CASSGTGGYSNQPQHF | TGTGCCAGTAGTGGGACAGGAGGATATAGCAATCAGCCCCAGCATTTT
- | TRBJ2-2 | 14 | TRBV27 | - | CASWGATRTGELFF | TGTGCCAGCTGGGGTGCAACACGCACCGGGGAGCTGTTTTTT
- | TRBJ1-5 | 16 | TRBV7-2 | - | CASSLLGAGGNQPQHF | TGTGCCAGCAGCTTACTAGGGGCCGGCGGCAATCAGCCCCAGCATTTT
- | TRBJ2-1 | 13 | TRBV18 | - | CASSPPRGNEQFF | TGTGCCAGCTCACCCCCGAGGGGGAATGAGCAGTTCTTC
- | TRBJ1-6 | 14 | TRBV5-1 | - | CASSLVGGSSPLHF | TGCGCCAGCAGCTTGGTGGGGGGTAGTTCACCCCTCCACTTT
once | TRBJ1-5 | 15 | TRBV4-2 | - | CASSHDRKANQPQHF | TGTGCCAGCAGCCACGACAGGAAAGCCAATCAGCCCCAGCATTTT
- | TRBJ2-7 | 13 | TRBV29-1 | TRBD1 | CSVVNRGTYEQYF | TGCAGCGTGGTAAACAGGGGGACCTACGAGCAGTACTTC
- | TRBJ1-3 | 14 | TRBV28 | - | CASTPWGGGNTIYF | TGTGCCAGCACTCCTTGGGGGGGTGGAAACACCATATATTTT
- | TRBJ2-7 | 15 | TRBV19 | TRBD2 | CASRGLAGSTYEQYF | TGTGCCAGTCGAGGACTAGCGGGATCCACCTACGAGCAGTACTTC
- | TRBJ1-1 | 16 | TRBV18 | TRBD1 | CASSPRTGGANTEAFF | TGTGCCAGCTCACCAAGGACAGGGGGGGCGAACACTGAAGCTTTCTTT
- | TRBJ2-3 | 16 | TRBV19 | - | CASSTRTNRGPDTQYF | TGTGCCAGTAGTACCCGTACTAATAGAGGCCCAGATACGCAGTATTTT
- | TRBJ1-5 | 13 | TRBV7-9 | - | CASSGRKNQPQHF | TGTGCCAGCAGCGGGCGGAAGAATCAGCCCCAGCATTTT
- | TRBJ2-7 | 13 | TRBV27 | - | CASSWGNTYEQYF | TGTGCCAGCAGTTGGGGGAACACCTACGAGCAGTACTTC
- | TRBJ1-1 | 13 | TRBV3-1/TRBV3-2 | - | CASSQAVGAEAFF | TGTGCCAGCAGCCAAGCGGTCGGGGCTGAAGCTTTCTTT
- | TRBJ2-2 | 16 | TRBV5-6 | TRBD1 | CASSRQGSMDTGELFF | TGTGCCAGCAGCCGACAGGGTTCAATGGACACCGGGGAGCTGTTTTTT
- | TRBJ2-3 | 16 | TRBV7-2 | TRBD2 | CASSLVAGDVADTQYF | TGTGCCAGCAGCTTAGTAGCGGGAGACGTGGCAGATACGCAGTATTTT
once | TRBJ1-5 | 13 | TRBV18 | - | CASSPQGDQPQHF | TGTGCCAGCTCACCGCAGGGAGATCAGCCCCAGCATTTT
- | TRBJ1-1 | 13 | TRBV5-1 | - | CASSLSRNTEAFF | TGCGCCAGCAGCTTGAGTCGAAACACTGAAGCTTTCTTT
- | TRBJ1-2 | 14 | TRBV4-3 | - | CASSQEGGGYGYTF | TGCGCCAGCAGCCAAGAAGGAGGCGGCTATGGCTACACCTTC
once | TRBJ1-2 | 12 | TRBV13 | - | CASSFSEYGYTF | TGTGCCAGCAGCTTCTCAGAGTATGGCTACACCTTC